This T cell receptor (beta chain) was found in a study of T cells in Graves' hyperthyroidism and ophthalmopathy. General study results and limits: Ophthalmopathy onset followed model prediction by a median approximately 5.9 months. Within blood appeared most thyroid clonotypes that had expanded above 0.001.

V shed 0 bases and J shed 5 bases, with 7 bases lying between them. The CDR3 has 12 amino acids. Germline V gene data show CDR1 as DFQATT and CDR2 as SNEGSKA (reference sequence). This clonotype was seen at least ten times. Antigen: not known. Amplified regions were TCR beta CDR3 sequences from RNA transcripts. The HTBI set primed first-round TCR CDR3 RT-PCR. Via MiXCR, TCRdb re-called the multiplex PCR reads, giving one row per CDR3 protein. The sample carries about 400,000 distinct CDR3 sequences, 12% to 15% recorded once. Sample: blood. The chain recombines TRBV20-1 with TRBJ1-1; no reliable D call. The sequence was collected from a woman aged 18-29 years with Graves' hyperthyroidism. The chain's CDR3 is CSARDRETEAFF. The DNA of the CDR3 is TGCAGTGCTAGAGATCGAGAGACTGAAGCTTTCTTT.